The 15 T cell receptor beta chains in this list originate from one sample, sequenced in a study of blood T cell repertoires in COVID-19. Assay: immunoSEQ multiplex PCR; the TCRdb copy retains only in-frame clones and omits some. The top ten hold 1.8% of the sample, which has 90,000 to 130,000 clones, approximately 70% seen once. Sequenced: peripheral blood. Receptor source: a woman in her forties with acute or convalescent COVID-19.

This clone was detected only a few times. The gene calls are TRBV19 and TRBJ1-2; D is unresolved. Per germline, CDR1 LNHDA and CDR2 SQIVND (reference sequence). V was shortened by 5 bases and J by 4 bases, with 11 bases between the two germline ends. The CDR3 loop spans 13 amino acids. This chain's CDR3 is CASSSWEFYGYTF. The CDR3 nucleotides read TGTGCCAGTAGTTCGTGGGAGTTCTATGGCTACACCTTC.

The chain joins TRBV24-1 to TRBJ2-5; D ambiguous. Germline loops: CDR1 KGHDR, CDR2 SFDVKD. V dropped 5 bases and J dropped 1 base, with 13 bases sitting between them. This CDR3 region has 15 residues. The CDR3 DNA is TGTGCCACCAGTGTGTCCGGCGGTTCCCAAGAGACCCAGTACTTC. Its protein is CATSVSGGSQETQYF.

The gene calls are TRBV6-5 and TRBJ1-1, with D unclear. The CDR3 contains 14 residues. Trimming removed 0 bases at V and 4 bases at J, with 9 bases between. Per the germline V gene, CDR1 is MNHEY and CDR2 is SVGAGI. The CDR3 DNA is TGTGCCAGCAGTTACTCCGGGTATAGCACTGAAGCTTTCTTT. This translates into CASSYSGYSTEAFF.

A few counts support this clone. The chain couples TRBV5-1 to TRBJ1-1; no clear D gene. Germline CDR1 SGHRS, CDR2 YFSETQ. Trimming stripped 0 bases from V and 3 bases from J, with 6 bases between. The CDR3 length is 13 residues. For the CDR3, the DNA is TGCGCCAGCAGCTTGGCGGAGCACACTGAAGCTTTCTTT. Amino acids: CASSLAEHTEAFF. The full variable domain, in which reference TRBV5-1 and TRBJ1-1 provide the parts outside the CDR3, is KAGVTQTPRYLIKTRGQQVTLSCSPISGHRSVSWYQQTPGQGLQFLFEYFSETQRNKGNFPGRFSGRQFSNSRSEMNVSTLELGDSALYLCASSLAEHTEAFFGQGTRLTVV.

The genes are TRBV3-1 (or the pseudogene TRBV3-2) and TRBJ2-1; a weak D match, TRBD2 (6 bases). CDR3 length: 15 amino acids. Looked up from germline, CDR1 is LGHDT and CDR2 is YNNKEL (reference sequence). V shed 4 bases and J shed 4 bases, with 14 bases lying between them. The CDR3 here is CASSPNGGRYNEQFF. CDR3 DNA sequence: TGTGCCAGCAGCCCGAACGGGGGTAGGTACAATGAGCAGTTCTTC.

The gene calls are TRBV5-4 and TRBJ1-1, with D perhaps TRBD1 (5 bases). CDR1 is SGHNT and CDR2 is YYREEE in the germline V gene (reference sequence). This CDR3 comprises 12 residues. Trimming took 2 bases from V and 6 from J, leaving 8 bases between them. The CDR3 nucleotides are TGTGCCAGCAGCTTCAGGGAAGCTGAAGCTTTCTTT. Encoded protein: CASSFREAEAFF.

The chain joins TRBV28 to TRBJ1-1; D gene uncertain. This CDR3 has 13 amino acids. The V gene's germline CDR1 is MDHEN and CDR2 SYDVKM. V was shortened by 2 bases and J by 10 bases, with 14 bases between the two germline ends. The CDR3 DNA reads TGTGCCAGCAGTTTACGGGTCGGGGTTGTAGCTTTCTTT. This translates into CASSLRVGVVAFF. The full variable domain, in which reference TRBV28 and TRBJ1-1 provide the parts outside the CDR3, is DVKVTQSSRYLVKRTGEKVFLECVQDMDHENMFWYRQDPGLGLRLIYFSYDVKMKEKGDIPEGYSVSREKKERFSLILESASTNQTSMYLCASSLRVGVVAFFGQGTRLTVV.

A note on this clone: Other DNA sequences from this sample encode an identical CDR3 as well. The rearrangement joins TRBV9 to TRBJ1-4; unclear D gene. CDR1 is SGDLS, CDR2 YYNGEE, per germline. V shed 0 bases and J shed 4 bases, with 10 bases lying between them. This CDR3 comprises 15 residues. In nucleotides, the CDR3 is TGTGCCAGCAGCGTAGGAGGAGGGTTTAATGAAAAACTGTTTTTT. The encoded protein is CASSVGGGFNEKLFF.

In this sample, this clone turned up once. The rearrangement joins TRBV5-1 to TRBJ2-1; D gene ambiguous. This CDR3 has 13 residues. Trimming shortened V by 0 bases and J by 8 bases, and 9 bases separated the two germline ends. Germline lookup yields CDR1 SGHRS and CDR2 YFSETQ. The chain's CDR3 is CASSLGYSDEQFF. CDR3 coding DNA: TGCGCCAGCAGCTTGGGATACTCCGATGAGCAGTTCTTC.

This chain uses TRBV5-1 with TRBJ2-3, with 10 bases aligning to TRBD2. Germline CDR1 and CDR2: SGHRS and YFSETQ. J gave up 4 bases and V 1 base, and 3 bases lay outside the gene matches. This CDR3 comprises 15 residues. CDR3 residues: CASSLSGGASDTQYF. CDR3 coding DNA: TGCGCCAGCAGCTTGAGCGGGGGGGCCTCAGATACGCAGTATTTT.

This chain uses TRBV23-1 with TRBJ2-5; D is uncertain. TRBV23-1 is an open reading frame, and its role is uncertain. The CDR3 is made up of 18 amino acids. V gave up 0 bases and J gave up 7 bases, with 24 bases separating them. The CDR3 loop is CASSQSSNTSPRVATQYF. The CDR3 bases are TGCGCCAGCAGTCAATCAAGTAACACCTCCCCCCGAGTAGCGACCCAGTACTTC.

CDR3 in DNA: TGCAGTGCTAGTGTCGAGGGGGTGAGTGAGACCCAGTACTTC. Translated: CSASVEGVSETQYF. This sequence joins TRBV20-1 and TRBJ2-5; a possible D gene is TRBD1 (6 bases). The CDR3 covers 14 residues. Trimming took off 3 bases at V and 5 bases at J, with 16 bases between the two ends. From germline, CDR1 is DFQATT and CDR2 SNEGSKA (reference sequence).

The genes are TRBV6-2 or TRBV6-3 and TRBJ1-5; D possibly corresponds to TRBD1 (6 bases). The V end lost 4 bases, the J end lost 0 bases, and 10 bases lay between the germline ends. The length of the CDR3 is 15 residues. Germline V gives CDR1 MNHEY, CDR2 SVGEGT. The CDR3 DNA sequence: TGTGCCAGCAGTTCCAGGGGTTTTAGCAATCAGCCCCAGCATTTT. Residues: CASSSRGFSNQPQHF.

This clone has just one count. This chain connects TRBV5-1 to TRBJ2-7, with TRBD1 matching over 10 bases. With 5 bases clipped from V and 4 bases from J, the junction kept 12 bases outside the gene matches. Germline values: CDR1 SGHRS, CDR2 YFSETQ. The CDR3 contains 16 residues. CDR3 coding DNA: TGCGCCAGCAGTATTGGTGCCGGGACAGGGGTGTACGAGCAGTACTTC. Residues: CASSIGAGTGVYEQYF.

This clone has more than one count but fewer than ten. The V gene is TRBV2, the J gene TRBJ2-7; 9 bases map to TRBD1. The germline gives CDR1 SNHLY, CDR2 FYNNEI. V shed 8 bases, J shed 6 bases, and the junction held 8 bases outside the gene matches. The CDR3 spans 13 residues. The CDR3 here is CASSGQGISEQYF. For the CDR3, the DNA is TGTGCCAGCTCAGGACAGGGGATAAGCGAGCAGTACTTC. The full variable domain, completed using reference TRBV2 and TRBJ2-7, is EPEVTQTPSHQVTQMGQEVILRCVPISNHLYFYWYRQILGQKVEFLVSFYNNEISEKSEIFDDQFSVERPDGSNFTLKIRSTKLEDSAMYFCASSGQGISEQYFGPGTRLTVT.